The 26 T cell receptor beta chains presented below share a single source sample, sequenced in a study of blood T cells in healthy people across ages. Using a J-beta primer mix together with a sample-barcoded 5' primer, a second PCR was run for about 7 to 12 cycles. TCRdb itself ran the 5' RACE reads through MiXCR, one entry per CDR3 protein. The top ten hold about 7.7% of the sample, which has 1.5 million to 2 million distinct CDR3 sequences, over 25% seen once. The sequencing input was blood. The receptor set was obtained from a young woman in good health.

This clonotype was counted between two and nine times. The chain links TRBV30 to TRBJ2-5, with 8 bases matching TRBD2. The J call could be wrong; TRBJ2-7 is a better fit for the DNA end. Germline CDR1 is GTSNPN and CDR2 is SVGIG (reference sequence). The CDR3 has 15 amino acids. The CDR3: CAWRRIAGRVHEQYF. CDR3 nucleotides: TGTGCCTGGAGAAGGATAGCGGGAAGAGTCCACGAGCAGTACTTC.

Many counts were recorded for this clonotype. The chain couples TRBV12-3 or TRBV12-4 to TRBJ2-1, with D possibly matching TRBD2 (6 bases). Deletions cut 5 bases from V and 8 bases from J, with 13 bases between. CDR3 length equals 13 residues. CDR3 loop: CASSALRGDEQFF. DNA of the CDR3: TGTGCCAGCAGTGCCCTACGCGGGGATGAGCAGTTCTTC.

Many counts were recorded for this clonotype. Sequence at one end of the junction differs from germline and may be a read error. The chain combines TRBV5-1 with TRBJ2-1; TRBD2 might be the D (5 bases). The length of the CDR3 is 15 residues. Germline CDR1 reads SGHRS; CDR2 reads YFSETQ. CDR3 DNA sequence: TGTGCCAGCAGCTTAAGGACTGGCTCCTACAATGAGCAGTTCTTC. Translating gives CASSLRTGSYNEQFF.

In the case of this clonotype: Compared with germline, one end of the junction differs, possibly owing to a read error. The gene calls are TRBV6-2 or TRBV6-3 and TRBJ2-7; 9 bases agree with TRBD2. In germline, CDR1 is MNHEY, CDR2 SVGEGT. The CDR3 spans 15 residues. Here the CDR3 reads CASSYSSGSSYEQDF. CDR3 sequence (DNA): TGTGCCAGCAGTTACAGTAGCGGGAGCTCCTACGAGCAGGACTTC.

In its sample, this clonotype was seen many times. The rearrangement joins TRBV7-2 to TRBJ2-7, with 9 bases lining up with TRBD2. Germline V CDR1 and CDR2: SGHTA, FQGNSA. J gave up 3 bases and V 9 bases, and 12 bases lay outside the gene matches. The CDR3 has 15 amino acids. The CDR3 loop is CASSSSGRWIYEQYF. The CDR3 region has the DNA TGTGCCAGTTCGAGCAGCGGGAGGTGGATCTACGAGCAGTACTTC.

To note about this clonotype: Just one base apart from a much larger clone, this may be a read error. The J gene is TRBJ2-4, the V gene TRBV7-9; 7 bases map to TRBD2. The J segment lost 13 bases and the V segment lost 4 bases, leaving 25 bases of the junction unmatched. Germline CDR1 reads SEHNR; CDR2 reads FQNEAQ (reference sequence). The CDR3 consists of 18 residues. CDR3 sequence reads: CASSSRYGRGSSYNEQYF. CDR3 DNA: TGTGCCAGCAGCTCCCGTTATGGGCGGGGGAGCTCCTACAATGAGCAGTACTTC.

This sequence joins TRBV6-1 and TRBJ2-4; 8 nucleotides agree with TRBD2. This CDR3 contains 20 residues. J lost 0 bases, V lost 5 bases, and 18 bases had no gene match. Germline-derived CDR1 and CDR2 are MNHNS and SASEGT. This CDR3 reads CASSRQLIGGATPAKNIQYF. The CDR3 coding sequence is TGTGCCAGCAGTCGTCAACTAATCGGGGGGGCGACTCCAGCCAAAAACATTCAGTACTTC.

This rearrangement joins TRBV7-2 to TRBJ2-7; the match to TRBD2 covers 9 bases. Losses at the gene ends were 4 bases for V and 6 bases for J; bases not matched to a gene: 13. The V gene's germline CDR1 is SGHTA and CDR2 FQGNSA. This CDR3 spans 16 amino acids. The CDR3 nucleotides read TGTGCCAGCAGCTCCCGACTAGCGGCCACCCGGGCCGAGCAGTACTTC. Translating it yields CASSSRLAATRAEQYF.

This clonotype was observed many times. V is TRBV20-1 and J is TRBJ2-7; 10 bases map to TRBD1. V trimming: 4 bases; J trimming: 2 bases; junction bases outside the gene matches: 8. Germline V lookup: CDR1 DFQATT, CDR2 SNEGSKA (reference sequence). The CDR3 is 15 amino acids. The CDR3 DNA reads TGCAGTGCTATCTGGTATGGACAGGGGGCCTACGAGCAGTACTTC. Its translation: CSAIWYGQGAYEQYF.

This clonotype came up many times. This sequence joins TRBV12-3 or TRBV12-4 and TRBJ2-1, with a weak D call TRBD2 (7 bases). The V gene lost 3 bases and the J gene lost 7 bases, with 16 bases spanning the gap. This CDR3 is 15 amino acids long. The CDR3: CASSFRQGRGNEQFF. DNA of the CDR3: TGTGCCAGCAGTTTTCGGCAGGGGAGGGGGAATGAGCAGTTCTTC.

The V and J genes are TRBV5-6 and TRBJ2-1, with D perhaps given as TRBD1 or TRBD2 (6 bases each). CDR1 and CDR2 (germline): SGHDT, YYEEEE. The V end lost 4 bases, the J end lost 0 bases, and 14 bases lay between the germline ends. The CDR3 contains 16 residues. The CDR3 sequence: CASSGGRGSSYNEQFF. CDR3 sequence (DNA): TGTGCCAGCAGCGGGGGGCGGGGCAGCTCCTACAATGAGCAGTTCTTC.

The CDR3 spells CASSPPRGIGQETQYF. DNA of the CDR3: TGTGCCAGCAGCCCGCCCAGAGGGATTGGCCAAGAGACCCAGTACTTC. This chain uses TRBV11-2 with TRBJ2-5, with D perhaps TRBD2 (5 bases). The V and J ends lost 5 bases and 1 base respectively, with 17 bases between them. This CDR3 region has 16 residues. Germline-derived CDR1 and CDR2 are SGHAT and FQNNGV. The variable domain in full, with the rest retrieved from reference TRBV11-2 and TRBJ2-5, is EAGVAQSPRYKIIEKRQSVAFWCNPISGHATLYWYQQILGQGPKLLIQFQNNGVVDDSQLPKDRFSAERLKGVDSTLKIQPAKLEDSAVYLCASSPPRGIGQETQYFGPGTRLLVL.

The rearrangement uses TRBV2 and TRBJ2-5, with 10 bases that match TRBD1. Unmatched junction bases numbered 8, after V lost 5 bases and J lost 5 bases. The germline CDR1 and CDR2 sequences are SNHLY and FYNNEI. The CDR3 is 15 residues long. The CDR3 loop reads CASSQRGQGRETQYF. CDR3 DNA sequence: TGTGCCAGCAGTCAACGGGGACAGGGGAGGGAGACCCAGTACTTC.

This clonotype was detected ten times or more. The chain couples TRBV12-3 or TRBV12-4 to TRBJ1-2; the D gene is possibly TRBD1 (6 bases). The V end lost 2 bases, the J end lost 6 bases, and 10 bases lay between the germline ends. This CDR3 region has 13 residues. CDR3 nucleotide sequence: TGTGCCAGCAGTTTACCACAGGGCCATGGCTACACCTTC. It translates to CASSLPQGHGYTF.

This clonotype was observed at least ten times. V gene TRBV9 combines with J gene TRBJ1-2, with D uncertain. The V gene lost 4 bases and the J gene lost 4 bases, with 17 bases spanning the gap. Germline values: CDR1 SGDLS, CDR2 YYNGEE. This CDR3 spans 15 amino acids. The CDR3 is CASSTGNRNFYGYTF. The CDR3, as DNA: TGTGCCAGCAGCACCGGGAACCGTAACTTCTATGGCTACACCTTC.

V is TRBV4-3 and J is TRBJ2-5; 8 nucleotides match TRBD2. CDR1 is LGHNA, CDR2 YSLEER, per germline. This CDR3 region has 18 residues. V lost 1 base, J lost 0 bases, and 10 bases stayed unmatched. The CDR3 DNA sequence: TGCGCCAGCAGCCAAGTCCGAGCGGGGGACCCGTACCAAGAGACCCAGTACTTC. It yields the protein CASSQVRAGDPYQETQYF.

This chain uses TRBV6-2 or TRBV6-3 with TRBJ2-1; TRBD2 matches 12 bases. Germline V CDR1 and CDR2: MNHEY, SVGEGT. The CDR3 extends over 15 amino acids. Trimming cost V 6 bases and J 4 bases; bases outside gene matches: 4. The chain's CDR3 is CASRSGLAGYNEQFF. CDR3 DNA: TGTGCCAGCAGAAGTGGACTAGCGGGGTACAATGAGCAGTTCTTC.

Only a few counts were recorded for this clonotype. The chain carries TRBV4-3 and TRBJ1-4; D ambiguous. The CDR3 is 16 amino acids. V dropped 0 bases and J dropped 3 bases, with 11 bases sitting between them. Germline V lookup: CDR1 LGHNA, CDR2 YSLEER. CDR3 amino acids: CASSQDHGEANEKLFF. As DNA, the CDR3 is TGCGCCAGCAGCCAAGATCATGGGGAGGCTAATGAAAAACTGTTTTTT.

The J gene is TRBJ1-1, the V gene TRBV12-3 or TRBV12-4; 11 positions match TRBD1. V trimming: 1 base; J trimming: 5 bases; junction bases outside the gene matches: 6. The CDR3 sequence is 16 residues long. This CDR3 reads CASSLGRGQGGTEAFF. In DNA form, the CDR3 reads TGTGCCAGCAGTTTAGGGAGGGGACAGGGGGGAACTGAAGCTTTCTTT.

Written as DNA, the CDR3 is TGTGCCAGCAGCCCCCAGACTAGCGCCTACAATGAGCAGTACTTC. The encoded protein is CASSPQTSAYNEQYF. The rearrangement links TRBV7-9 to TRBJ2-1, with 8 bases matching TRBD2. With the DNA end fitting TRBJ2-7 better, the J assignment may be wrong. Germline V CDR1 and CDR2: SEHNR, FQNEAQ (reference sequence). The CDR3 totals 15 residues.

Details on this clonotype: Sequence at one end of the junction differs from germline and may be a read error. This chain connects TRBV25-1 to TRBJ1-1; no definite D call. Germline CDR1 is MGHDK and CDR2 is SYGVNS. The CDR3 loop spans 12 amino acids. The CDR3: CASCESNTEAFF. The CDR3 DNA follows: TGTGCCAGCTGTGAATCGAACACTGAAGCTTTCTTT.

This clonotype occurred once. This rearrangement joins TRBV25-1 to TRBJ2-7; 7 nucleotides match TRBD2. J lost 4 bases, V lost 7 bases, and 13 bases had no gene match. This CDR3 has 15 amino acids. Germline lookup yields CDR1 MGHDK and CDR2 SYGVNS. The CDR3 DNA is TGTGCCAGCATTGGCGTGCGGGGGAGGGCTTACGAGCAGTACTTC. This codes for CASIGVRGRAYEQYF.

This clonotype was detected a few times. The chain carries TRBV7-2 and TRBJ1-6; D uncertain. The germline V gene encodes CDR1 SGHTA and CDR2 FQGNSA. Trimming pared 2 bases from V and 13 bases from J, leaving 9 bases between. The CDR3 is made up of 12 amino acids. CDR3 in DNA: TGTGCCAGCAGCTTACGGCTTCTCCCCCTCCACTTT. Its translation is CASSLRLLPLHF. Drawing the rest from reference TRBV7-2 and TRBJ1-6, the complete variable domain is GAGVSQSPSNKVTEKGKDVELRCDPISGHTALYWYRQSLGQGLEFLIYFQGNSAPDKSGLPSDRFSAERTGGSVSTLTIQRTQQEDSAVYLCASSLRLLPLHFGNGTRLTVT.

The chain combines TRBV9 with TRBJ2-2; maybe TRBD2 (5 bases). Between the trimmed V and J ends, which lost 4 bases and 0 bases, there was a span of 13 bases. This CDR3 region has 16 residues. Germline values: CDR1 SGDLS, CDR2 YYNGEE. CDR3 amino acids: CASSSRVIANTGELFF. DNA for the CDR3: TGTGCCAGCAGCTCGCGGGTTATCGCGAACACCGGGGAGCTGTTTTTT. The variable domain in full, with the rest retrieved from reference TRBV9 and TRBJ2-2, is DSGVTQTPKHLITATGQRVTLRCSPRSGDLSVYWYQQSLDQGLQFLIQYYNGEERAKGNILERFSAQQFPDLHSELNLSSLELGDSALYFCASSSRVIANTGELFFGEGSRLTVL.

CDR3 bases: TGTGCCAGCGTCGTCGATCGGGGAGGCAATCAGCCCCAGCATTTT. Translated: CASVVDRGGNQPQHF. The chain is built from TRBV2 and TRBJ1-5; D remains unclear. CDR1 SNHLY and CDR2 FYNNEI come from the germline V gene. Trimming left V 8 bases short and J 2 bases short, with 16 bases between. The CDR3 is 15 amino acids.

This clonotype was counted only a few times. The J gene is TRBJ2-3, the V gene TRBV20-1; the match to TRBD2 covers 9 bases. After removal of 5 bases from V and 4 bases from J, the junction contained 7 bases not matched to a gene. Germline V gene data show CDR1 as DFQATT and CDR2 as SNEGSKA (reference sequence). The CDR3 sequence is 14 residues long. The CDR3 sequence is CSAFRTSVADTQYF. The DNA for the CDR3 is TGCAGTGCTTTCCGGACTAGCGTCGCAGATACGCAGTATTTT.